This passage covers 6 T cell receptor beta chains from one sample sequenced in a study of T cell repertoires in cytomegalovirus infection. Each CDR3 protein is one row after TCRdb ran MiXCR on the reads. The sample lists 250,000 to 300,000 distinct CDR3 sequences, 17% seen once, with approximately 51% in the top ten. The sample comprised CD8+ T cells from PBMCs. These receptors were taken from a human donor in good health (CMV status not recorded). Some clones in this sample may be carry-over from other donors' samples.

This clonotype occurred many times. CDR3 DNA sequence: TGTGCCAGCACCCGACAGGGGGCAGGGGATACGCAGTATTTT. This gives the protein CASTRQGAGDTQYF. The chain uses TRBV12-3 or TRBV12-4 and TRBJ2-3; TRBD1 agrees at 10 bases. The CDR3 totals 14 residues. V shed 7 bases and J 6 bases; nucleotides not matched to a gene: 7.

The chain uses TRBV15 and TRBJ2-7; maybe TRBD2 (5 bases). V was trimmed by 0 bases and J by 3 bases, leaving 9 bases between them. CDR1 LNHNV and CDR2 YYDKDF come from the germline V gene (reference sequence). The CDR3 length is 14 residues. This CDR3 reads CATSRDPSSYEQYF. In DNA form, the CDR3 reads TGTGCCACCAGCAGAGATCCTAGCAGCTACGAGCAGTACTTC.

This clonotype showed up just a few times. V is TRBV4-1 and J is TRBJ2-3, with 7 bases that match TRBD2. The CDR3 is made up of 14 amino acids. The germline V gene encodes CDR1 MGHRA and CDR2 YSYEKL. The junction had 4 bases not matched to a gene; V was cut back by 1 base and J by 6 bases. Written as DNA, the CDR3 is TGCGCCAGCAGCCAAGTTCTGGGAGGGGATACGCAGTATTTT. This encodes CASSQVLGGDTQYF.

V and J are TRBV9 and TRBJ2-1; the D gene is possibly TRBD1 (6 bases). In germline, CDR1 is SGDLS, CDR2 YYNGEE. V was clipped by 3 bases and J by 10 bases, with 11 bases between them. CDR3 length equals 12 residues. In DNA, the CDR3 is TGTGCCAGCAGCGCCTTCGGACAGGAGCAGTTCTTC. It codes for CASSAFGQEQFF.

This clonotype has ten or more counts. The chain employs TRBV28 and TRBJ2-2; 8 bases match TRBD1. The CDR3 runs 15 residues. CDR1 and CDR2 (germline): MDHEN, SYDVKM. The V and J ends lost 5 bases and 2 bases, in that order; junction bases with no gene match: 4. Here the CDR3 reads CASSGTGDNTGELFF. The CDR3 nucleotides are TGTGCCAGCAGTGGGACAGGCGATAACACCGGGGAGCTGTTTTTT.

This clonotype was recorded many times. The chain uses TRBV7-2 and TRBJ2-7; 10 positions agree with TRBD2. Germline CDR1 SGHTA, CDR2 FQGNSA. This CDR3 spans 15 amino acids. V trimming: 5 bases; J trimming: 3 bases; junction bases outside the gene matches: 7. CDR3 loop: CASSLWTSGNYEQYF. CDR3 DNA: TGTGCCAGCAGCCTATGGACTAGCGGAAACTACGAGCAGTACTTC.